This T cell receptor beta chain was observed in a study of T cell repertoires in aging, cancer and after chemotherapy. Study-wide context: Repeat sampling of healthy donors over several months to years showed clear clonal overlap. The full dataset contained roughly 8.8 million TCR reads.

This clonotype was seen more than once but under ten times. As yet, its antigen is unknown. Study-wide results and limits: Median generation probability rose over the chemotherapy interval in each cancer cohort, suggesting rebound thymic output.

The CDR3 sequence is 14 residues long. V shed 5 bases, J shed 7 bases, and the junction held 8 bases outside the gene matches. The germline V gene has CDR1 LNHDA and CDR2 SQIVND (reference sequence). Amplification of TCR beta used genomic DNA extracted from peripheral blood. Rearranged V-D-J TRB sequences were amplified with a mixed TRB-A/B primer pool. From the multiplex PCR reads, TCRdb called clonotypes with MiXCR, one entry per CDR3 protein. Counted here are 9,400 or so distinct CDR3 sequences, 35% to 50% occurring once; the ten biggest clones make up 3% to 4%. What was sequenced was blood. This clonotype originated in a human donor in good health. The genes are TRBV19 and TRBJ2-7; 10 positions match TRBD2. The CDR3 loop reads CASSPLAGVGEQYF. DNA of the CDR3: TGTGCCAGTAGTCCCCTAGCGGGAGTGGGAGAGCAGTACTTC.